The 13 T cell receptor beta chains presented below share a single source sample, sequenced in a study of radiotherapy plus CTLA-4 blockade in lung cancer. TCRdb's copy holds only in-frame clones and misses some; the assay was immunoSEQ multiplex PCR. Among some 64,000 clones listed, roughly 76% were seen once. Sequenced here: peripheral blood, sampled from a patient treated with radiotherapy plus ipilimumab. These TCRs come from a human donor with non-small cell lung cancer whose response to radiotherapy plus ipilimumab could not be evaluated. Some clones in this sample may be carry-over from other donors' samples.

This clone was found a few times. V gene TRBV19 combines with J gene TRBJ1-1; D not certain. Germline CDR1 LNHDA, CDR2 SQIVND (reference sequence). The germline V and J ends were trimmed by 1 base and 1 base, with 4 bases remaining between them. The length of the CDR3 is 13 residues. The CDR3 DNA reads as TGTGCCAGTAGTATAGGAGAGAACACTGAAGCTTTCTTT. It yields the protein CASSIGENTEAFF.

This clone was detected once. The chain joins TRBV5-1 to TRBJ1-1; 7 bases are shared with TRBD1. With 8 bases clipped from V and 1 base from J, the junction kept 8 bases outside the gene matches. CDR1 and CDR2 from the germline V gene are SGHRS and YFSETQ. CDR3 length equals 14 residues. In nucleotides, the CDR3 is TGCGCCAGTGCCGGAGGGGGCTGGAACACTGAAGCTTTCTTT. Translated: CASAGGGWNTEAFF. The full variable domain, its missing parts supplied by reference TRBV5-1 and TRBJ1-1, is KAGVTQTPRYLIKTRGQQVTLSCSPISGHRSVSWYQQTPGQGLQFLFEYFSETQRNKGNFPGRFSGRQFSNSRSEMNVSTLELGDSALYLCASAGGGWNTEAFFGQGTRLTVV.

V and J are TRBV7-9 and TRBJ2-7; the D is unclear. The V and J ends lost 4 bases and 3 bases respectively, with 7 bases between them. Germline V gives CDR1 SEHNR, CDR2 FQNEAQ (reference sequence). CDR3 length equals 12 residues. CDR3 sequence reads: CASSSSFYEQYF. DNA of the CDR3: TGTGCCAGCAGCTCGAGTTTCTACGAGCAGTACTTC.

V and J are TRBV9 and TRBJ2-7, with a weak D call TRBD2 (6 bases). Per the germline V gene, CDR1 is SGDLS and CDR2 is YYNGEE. The CDR3 consists of 15 residues. Trimming stripped 5 bases from V and 1 base from J, with 16 bases between. This CDR3 is CASSHGGAGSYEQYF. The CDR3 nucleotides are TGTGCCAGCAGTCATGGAGGGGCGGGGTCCTACGAGCAGTACTTC.

As to this clone: The junction departs from germline at one end; a sequencing error may be responsible. The chain uses TRBV9 and TRBJ2-2; tentative D call: TRBD2 (7 bases). This CDR3 is built from 16 residues. Germline V gene sequence: CDR1 SGDLS, CDR2 YYNGEE. The DNA of the CDR3 is TGTGCCAGCAGCGTAGGAGGGGGGGCGAAGACCGGGGAGCTGTTTTTT. It codes for CASSVGGGAKTGELFF.

The V call is TRBV6-5, the J call TRBJ2-1, with 11 bases matching TRBD1. Trimming removed 6 bases from V and 8 bases from J; junction bases left unmatched: 9. This CDR3 spans 15 amino acids. Germline loops: CDR1 MNHEY, CDR2 SVGAGI. The CDR3 here is CASSARDRGRDEQFF. DNA of the CDR3: TGTGCCAGCAGCGCAAGGGACAGGGGGAGGGATGAGCAGTTCTTC.

The sample holds one count of this clone. The CDR3 protein is CASSLAAPSEAFF. CDR3 bases: TGTGCCAGCAGCTTAGCCGCCCCCTCCGAAGCTTTCTTT. The rearrangement links TRBV5-6 to TRBJ1-1, with D unresolved. V dropped 2 bases and J dropped 8 bases, with 13 bases sitting between them. Germline CDR1 reads SGHDT; CDR2 reads YYEEEE. This CDR3 contains 13 residues.

The gene calls are TRBV4-1 and TRBJ2-1; D unclear. V lost 3 bases and J 5 bases, leaving 14 bases between the germline ends. This CDR3 has 15 residues. Germline-derived CDR1 and CDR2 are MGHRA and YSYEKL. CDR3 DNA: TGCGCCAGCAGCCAGGTCATAACAAGAAACAATGAGCAGTTCTTC. Amino acid sequence: CASSQVITRNNEQFF.

The chain joins TRBV5-6 to TRBJ2-1; TRBD2 matches 7 bases. V gave up 0 bases and J gave up 5 bases; unmatched junction bases: 2. CDR1 is SGHDT and CDR2 is YYEEEE in the germline V gene. The CDR3 spans 14 residues. The CDR3 sequence is CASSLGTRDNEQFF. CDR3 DNA sequence: TGTGCCAGCAGCTTGGGGACTAGGGACAATGAGCAGTTCTTC.

The chain combines TRBV25-1 with TRBJ2-7; 7 bases are a match to TRBD1. Trimming cost V 5 bases and J 3 bases; bases outside gene matches: 7. CDR1 MGHDK and CDR2 SYGVNS come from the germline V gene. The CDR3 has 14 amino acids. The CDR3 loop reads CASSKSGTVYEQYF. The CDR3 coding sequence is TGTGCCAGCAGTAAATCCGGGACAGTCTACGAGCAGTACTTC.

V and J are TRBV30 and TRBJ1-2; 7 bases match TRBD1. The ends lost 3 bases at V and 8 bases at J; junction bases unmatched: 9. Per germline, CDR1 GTSNPN and CDR2 SVGIG (reference sequence). This CDR3 has 13 residues. Here the CDR3 DNA reads TGTGCCTGGAGCTTAACAGGGGTTATCGGCTACACCTTC. This translates into CAWSLTGVIGYTF.

V usage is TRBV19 and J usage is TRBJ2-7; 8 bases are a match to TRBD1. The CDR3 is 13 amino acids. The germline CDR1 and CDR2 sequences are LNHDA and SQIVND (reference sequence). J gave up 3 bases and V 4 bases, and 2 bases lay outside the gene matches. CDR3 coding DNA: TGTGCCAGTAGTACGGACAGGGACTACGAGCAGTACTTC. Amino acid sequence: CASSTDRDYEQYF.

This chain uses TRBV18 with TRBJ1-2, with 9 positions matching TRBD1. CDR3 length: 13 amino acids. Looked up from germline, CDR1 is KGHSH and CDR2 is LQKENI. The junction had 4 bases not matched to a gene; V was cut back by 5 bases and J by 6 bases. The CDR3 is CASSSRTGDGYTF. CDR3 bases: TGTGCCAGCTCATCTCGGACAGGGGATGGCTACACCTTC. Supplemented by reference TRBV18 and TRBJ1-2, the full variable domain reads NAGVMQNPRHLVRRRGQEARLRCSPMKGHSHVYWYRQLPEEGLKFMVYLQKENIIDESGMPKERFSAEFPKEGPSILRIQQVVRGDSAAYFCASSSRTGDGYTFGSGTRLTVV.